A single sample is the source of the 16 T cell receptor beta chains below, sequenced in a study of PD-1 blockade in classical Hodgkin lymphoma. This table comes from immunoSEQ multiplex PCR, and its TCRdb copy is limited to in-frame clones, with some not included. The sample includes tens of thousands of clones, 90% seen only once; the top ten take around 2.9%. Sample time point: cycle 4 day 1 (C4D1), after five to seven weeks of nivolumab. Each patient's relapse followed autologous stem cell transplantation, and brentuximab vedotin exposure varied. This sample comprised peripheral blood mononuclear cells (PBMCs), obtained before the fourth cycle of nivolumab. The receptors derive from a human donor with classical Hodgkin lymphoma.

This clone showed up just a few times. The chain recombines TRBV7-8 with TRBJ1-5; D gene uncertain. Germline V gene data show CDR1 as SGHVS and CDR2 as FQNEAQ. This CDR3 spans 16 amino acids. The V end lost 1 base, the J end lost 3 bases, and 13 bases lay between the germline ends. The CDR3 coding sequence is TGTGCCAGCAGCTTAGAGTCCTCGGGCATCAATCAGCCCCAGCATTTT. Translated, it gives CASSLESSGINQPQHF.

The chain joins TRBV19 to TRBJ2-1; weak D call: TRBD1 (6 bases). The CDR3 extends over 14 amino acids. CDR1 is LNHDA and CDR2 is SQIVND in the germline V gene (reference sequence). Deletions cut 3 bases from V and 2 bases from J, with 8 bases between. Written as DNA, the CDR3 is TGTGCCAGTAGTATTACAGGGCCCTACAATGAGCAGTTCTTC. Translated: CASSITGPYNEQFF. The full variable domain, its missing parts supplied by reference TRBV19 and TRBJ2-1, is DGGITQSPKYLFRKEGQNVTLSCEQNLNHDAMYWYRQDPGQGLRLIYYSQIVNDFQKGDIAEGYSVSREKKESFPLTVTSAQKNPTAFYLCASSITGPYNEQFFGPGTRLTVL.

The chain uses TRBV4-1 and TRBJ1-6, with 8 bases identical to TRBD1. This CDR3 has 15 residues. CDR1 MGHRA and CDR2 YSYEKL come from the germline V gene. Trimming at V came to 0 bases and at J to 13 bases, leaving 8 bases not matched to a gene. The CDR3 loop reads CASSQEGQAQYPLHF. CDR3 nucleotides: TGCGCCAGCAGCCAAGAGGGACAGGCCCAATATCCCCTCCACTTT.

The chain recombines TRBV19 with TRBJ1-4; TRBD1 matches at 8 bases. In germline, CDR1 is LNHDA, CDR2 SQIVND (reference sequence). The CDR3 is 19 amino acids. V gave up 6 bases and J gave up 4 bases; unmatched junction bases: 19. The CDR3 loop reads CASRPIRRGTGPFNEKLFF. The CDR3 DNA sequence: TGTGCCAGTAGGCCCATCCGTAGGGGGACAGGCCCTTTTAATGAAAAACTGTTTTTT.

This chain uses TRBV19 with TRBJ2-1, with a possible D match to TRBD2 (6 bases). This CDR3 is built from 16 residues. Trimming left V 3 bases short and J 10 bases short, with 22 bases between. Germline CDR1 reads LNHDA; CDR2 reads SQIVND (reference sequence). The DNA for the CDR3 is TGTGCCAGTAGTATGGTAGCGACGAGAGGGGCGGGAGAGCAGTTCTTC. This sequence encodes CASSMVATRGAGEQFF.

The chain carries TRBV5-6 and TRBJ2-2; D gene ambiguous. This CDR3 region has 16 residues. Germline V gene sequence: CDR1 SGHDT, CDR2 YYEEEE. V lost 3 bases to trimming and J lost 5 bases, with 17 bases between them. CDR3: CASSSGPNSWTGELFF. The CDR3 DNA follows: TGTGCCAGCAGCTCCGGCCCAAACAGTTGGACCGGGGAGCTGTTTTTT.

The rearrangement links TRBV5-6 to TRBJ1-1; 9 bases are a match to TRBD1. The CDR3 covers 15 residues. With 5 bases clipped from V and 6 bases from J, the junction kept 11 bases outside the gene matches. Germline V gene data show CDR1 as SGHDT and CDR2 as YYEEEE. The CDR3 protein is CASSSGTGTRAEAFF. CDR3 in DNA: TGTGCCAGCAGTTCCGGGACAGGGACGAGGGCTGAAGCTTTCTTT.

V and J are TRBV2 and TRBJ1-2; maybe TRBD1 (5 bases). V lost 7 bases to trimming and J lost 4 bases, with 25 bases between them. CDR1 and CDR2 (germline): SNHLY, FYNNEI. The CDR3 extends over 17 amino acids. The CDR3 region is CASMESRASSRPYGYTF. CDR3 coding DNA: TGTGCCAGCATGGAGTCCAGGGCTTCATCCCGGCCCTATGGCTACACCTTC.

This clone has more than one count but fewer than ten. V and J are TRBV5-8 and TRBJ1-2, with D maybe TRBD1 (5 bases). Germline lookup yields CDR1 SGHTS and CDR2 YDEGEE. This CDR3 has 15 residues. V lost 0 bases, J lost 7 bases, and 16 bases lay in between. CDR3 DNA sequence: TGTGCCAGCAGCTTGGTCGGGGGGAGCGCGACTGGCTACACCTTC. It is translated as CASSLVGGSATGYTF.

The chain recombines TRBV6-5 with TRBJ1-5; D is ambiguous. V gave up 7 bases and J gave up 3 bases, with 7 bases separating them. This CDR3 is 12 amino acids long. The germline CDR1 and CDR2 sequences are MNHEY and SVGAGI. The CDR3 nucleotides are TGTGCCAGCACTAATGTCAATCAGCCCCAGCATTTT. It translates to CASTNVNQPQHF.

This rearrangement joins TRBV6-1 to TRBJ1-1, with D perhaps TRBD1 (5 bases). CDR1 is MNHNS, CDR2 SASEGT, per germline. Trimming cost V 6 bases and J 0 bases, with 11 bases left between them. This CDR3 contains 14 residues. This chain's CDR3 is CASRTGELNTEAFF. The DNA for the CDR3 is TGTGCCAGCAGAACGGGGGAGCTGAACACTGAAGCTTTCTTT.

The genes are TRBV9 and TRBJ2-1; D gene ambiguous. This CDR3 region has 11 residues. The germline V gene has CDR1 SGDLS and CDR2 YYNGEE. V was pared by 0 bases and J by 10 bases, with 5 bases between. The CDR3 sequence: CASSVDKEQFF. In DNA, the CDR3 is TGTGCCAGCAGCGTAGATAAGGAGCAGTTCTTC.

This chain joins TRBV28 and TRBJ2-2, with D uncertain. Germline V CDR1 and CDR2: MDHEN, SYDVKM. Trimming took off 2 bases at V and 8 bases at J, with 9 bases between the two ends. The CDR3 spans 13 residues. CDR3 DNA: TGTGCCAGCAGTTTAACAGTCTCTGGGGAGCTGTTTTTT. It specifies CASSLTVSGELFF.

The rearrangement links TRBV29-1 to TRBJ2-3; the D call may be TRBD1 or TRBD2 (5 bases each). The ends were cut back, 0 bases at V and 5 bases at J, with 15 bases in the middle. Germline loops: CDR1 SQVTM, CDR2 ANQGSEA. This CDR3 is built from 15 residues. For the CDR3, the DNA is TGCAGCGTTGAAGATCCCGGGGCCCCGGGAGATACGCAGTATTTT. Its protein product is CSVEDPGAPGDTQYF.

CDR3 protein: CASSFSRGADTQYF. The CDR3 DNA is TGTGCCAGCAGCTTTAGTAGAGGCGCAGATACGCAGTATTTT. The chain carries TRBV11-3 and TRBJ2-3; D is unclear. The CDR3 length is 14 residues. V lost 3 bases and J lost 4, with 11 bases in between. Per the germline V gene, CDR1 is SGHNT and CDR2 is YENEEA.

Worth noting for this clone: The junction departs from germline at one end; a sequencing error may be responsible. The same CDR3 is also encoded by other DNA sequences in this sample. The rearrangement links TRBV4-2 to TRBJ2-3, with D tentatively TRBD1 (8 bases). This CDR3 contains 17 residues. In germline, CDR1 is LGHNA, CDR2 YNFKEQ. CDR3 in amino acids: CASSQQLRDRGGDTQYF. CDR3 DNA sequence: TGTGCCAGCAGCCAACAACTTCGCGACAGGGGAGGGGATACACAGTATTTT.